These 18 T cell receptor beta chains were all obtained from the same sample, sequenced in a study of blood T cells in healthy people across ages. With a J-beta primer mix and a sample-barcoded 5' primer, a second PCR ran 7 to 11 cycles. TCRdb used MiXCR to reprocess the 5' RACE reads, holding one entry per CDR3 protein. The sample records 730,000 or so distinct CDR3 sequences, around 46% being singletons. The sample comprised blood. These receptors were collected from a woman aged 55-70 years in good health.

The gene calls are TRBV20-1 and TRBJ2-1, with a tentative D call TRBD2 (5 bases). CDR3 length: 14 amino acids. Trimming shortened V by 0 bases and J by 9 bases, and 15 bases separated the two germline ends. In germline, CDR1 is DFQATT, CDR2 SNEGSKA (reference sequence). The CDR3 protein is CSARDSERYSEQFF. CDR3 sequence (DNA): TGCAGTGCTAGAGATAGCGAGAGGTATAGTGAGCAGTTCTTC.

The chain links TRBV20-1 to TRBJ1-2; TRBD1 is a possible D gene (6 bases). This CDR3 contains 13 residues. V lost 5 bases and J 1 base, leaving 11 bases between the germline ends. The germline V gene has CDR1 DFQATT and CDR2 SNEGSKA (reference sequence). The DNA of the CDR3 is TGCAGTGCTTGGACAGAATTTAACTATGGCTACACCTTC. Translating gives CSAWTEFNYGYTF.

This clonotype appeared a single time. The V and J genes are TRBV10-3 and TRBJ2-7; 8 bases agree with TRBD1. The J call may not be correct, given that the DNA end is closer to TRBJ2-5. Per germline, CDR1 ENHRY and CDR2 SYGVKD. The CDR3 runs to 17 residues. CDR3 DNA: TGTGCCATCAGTGCGAGACAGGGGTTTGAAAGTGGAGAGACCCAGTACTTC. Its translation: CAISARQGFESGETQYF.

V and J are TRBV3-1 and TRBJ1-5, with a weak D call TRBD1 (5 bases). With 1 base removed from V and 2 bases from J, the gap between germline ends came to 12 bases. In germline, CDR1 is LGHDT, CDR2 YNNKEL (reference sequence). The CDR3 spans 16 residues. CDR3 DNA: TGTGCCAGCAGCCAAGGGGGGGGGAACGGCAATCAGCCCCAGCATTTT. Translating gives CASSQGGGNGNQPQHF.

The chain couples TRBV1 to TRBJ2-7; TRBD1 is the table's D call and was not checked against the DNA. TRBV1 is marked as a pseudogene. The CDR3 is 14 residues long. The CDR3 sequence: CTSSLTRRGREQYF. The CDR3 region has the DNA TGCACCAGCAGCCTAACGCGGAGGGGGCGTGAGCAGTACTTC.

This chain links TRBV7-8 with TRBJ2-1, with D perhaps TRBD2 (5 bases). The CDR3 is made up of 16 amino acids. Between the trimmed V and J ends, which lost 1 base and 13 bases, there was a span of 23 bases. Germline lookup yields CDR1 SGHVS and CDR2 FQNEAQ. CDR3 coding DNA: TGTGCCAGCAGCTTAGTCGGTAGCGTCCCGAAGGAGACCCAGTTCTTC. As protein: CASSLVGSVPKETQFF.

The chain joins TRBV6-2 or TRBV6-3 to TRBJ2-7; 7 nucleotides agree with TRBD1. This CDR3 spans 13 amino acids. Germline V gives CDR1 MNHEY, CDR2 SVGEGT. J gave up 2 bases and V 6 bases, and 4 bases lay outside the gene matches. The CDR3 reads CASRDRHPYEQYF. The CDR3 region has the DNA TGTGCCAGCAGGGACAGGCACCCCTACGAGCAGTACTTC.

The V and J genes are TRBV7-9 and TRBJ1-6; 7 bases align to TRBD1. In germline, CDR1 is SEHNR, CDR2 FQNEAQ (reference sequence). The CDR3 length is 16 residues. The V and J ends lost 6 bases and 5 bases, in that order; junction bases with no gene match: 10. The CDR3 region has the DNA TGTGCCAGCAGTTTCGACAGGGTGGAGAATAATTCACCCCTCCACTTT. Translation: CASSFDRVENNSPLHF.

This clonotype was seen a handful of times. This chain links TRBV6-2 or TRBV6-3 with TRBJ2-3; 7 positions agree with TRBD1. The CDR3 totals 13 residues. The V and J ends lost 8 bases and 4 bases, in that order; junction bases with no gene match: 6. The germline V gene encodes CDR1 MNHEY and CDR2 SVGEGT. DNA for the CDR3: TGTGCCAGCCTTCCACAGGGGTCAGATACGCAGTATTTT. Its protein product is CASLPQGSDTQYF.

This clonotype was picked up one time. The CDR3 spells CASSLDRAGTGELFF. The CDR3 nucleotides are TGTGCCAGCAGCTTGGACAGGGCTGGCACCGGGGAGCTGTTTTTT. The V call is TRBV7-3, the J call TRBJ2-2; 8 nucleotides align to TRBD1. CDR1 and CDR2 (germline): SGHTA, FQGTGA. The CDR3 loop spans 15 amino acids. Trimming cost V 3 bases and J 4 bases; bases outside gene matches: 4.

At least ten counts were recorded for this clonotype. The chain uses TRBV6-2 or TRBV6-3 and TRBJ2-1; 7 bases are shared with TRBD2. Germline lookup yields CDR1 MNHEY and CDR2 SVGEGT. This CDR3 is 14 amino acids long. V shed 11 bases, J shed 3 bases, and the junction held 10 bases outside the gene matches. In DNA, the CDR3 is TGTGCCGGCCGGGGTAGCGGGCTCTACAATGAGCAGTTCTTC. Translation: CAGRGSGLYNEQFF.

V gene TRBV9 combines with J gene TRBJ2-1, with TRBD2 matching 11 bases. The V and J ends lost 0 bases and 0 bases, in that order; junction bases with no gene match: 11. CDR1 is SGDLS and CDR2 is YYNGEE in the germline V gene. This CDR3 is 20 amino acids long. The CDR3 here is CASSVAPGTSGAISYNEQFF. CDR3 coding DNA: TGTGCCAGCAGCGTAGCCCCAGGGACTAGCGGAGCGATCTCCTACAATGAGCAGTTCTTC.

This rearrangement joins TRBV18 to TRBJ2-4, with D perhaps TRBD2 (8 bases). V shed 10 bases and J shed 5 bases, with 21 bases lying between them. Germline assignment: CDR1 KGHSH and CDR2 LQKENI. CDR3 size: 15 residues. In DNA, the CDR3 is TGTGCCAACTCCCGGGAGGGGGCGGAGGAAAACATTCAGTACTTC. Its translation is CANSREGAEENIQYF.

The CDR3 nucleotides are TGTGCCAGCAGCTTAGGGACTATAGACGAGCAGTACTTC. Translation gives CASSLGTIDEQYF. The rearrangement uses TRBV7-2 and TRBJ2-5; D is perhaps TRBD2 (6 bases). The DNA end lines up better with TRBJ2-7; the J call may be wrong. CDR3 length equals 13 residues. From germline, CDR1 is SGHTA and CDR2 FQGNSA.

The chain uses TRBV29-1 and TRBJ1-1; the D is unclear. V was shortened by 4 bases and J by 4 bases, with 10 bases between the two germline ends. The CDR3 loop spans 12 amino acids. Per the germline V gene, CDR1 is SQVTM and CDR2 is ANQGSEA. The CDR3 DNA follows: TGCAGCGTTGTTAGATTGAGCACTGAAGCTTTCTTT. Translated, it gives CSVVRLSTEAFF.

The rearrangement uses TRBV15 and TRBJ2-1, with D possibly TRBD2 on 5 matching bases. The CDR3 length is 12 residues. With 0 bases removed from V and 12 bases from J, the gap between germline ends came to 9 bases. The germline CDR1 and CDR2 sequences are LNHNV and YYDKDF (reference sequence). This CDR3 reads CATSREGAGQFF. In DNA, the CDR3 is TGTGCCACCAGCAGAGAAGGCGCGGGGCAGTTCTTC.

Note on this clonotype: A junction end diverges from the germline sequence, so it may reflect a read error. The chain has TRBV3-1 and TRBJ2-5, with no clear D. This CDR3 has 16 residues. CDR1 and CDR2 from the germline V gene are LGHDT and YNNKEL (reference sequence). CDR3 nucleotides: TGTGCCAGCAGCCAAAAGCCGCAGAGGAGTCAAGAGACCCCGTACTTC. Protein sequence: CASSQKPQRSQETPYF.

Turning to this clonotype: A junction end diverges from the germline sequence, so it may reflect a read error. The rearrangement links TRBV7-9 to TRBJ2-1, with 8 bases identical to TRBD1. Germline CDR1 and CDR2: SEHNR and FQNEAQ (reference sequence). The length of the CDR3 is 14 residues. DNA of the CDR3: TGTGCCAGCAGCACACAGGGGGGCTACAGTGAGCAGTTCTTC. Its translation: CASSTQGGYSEQFF.